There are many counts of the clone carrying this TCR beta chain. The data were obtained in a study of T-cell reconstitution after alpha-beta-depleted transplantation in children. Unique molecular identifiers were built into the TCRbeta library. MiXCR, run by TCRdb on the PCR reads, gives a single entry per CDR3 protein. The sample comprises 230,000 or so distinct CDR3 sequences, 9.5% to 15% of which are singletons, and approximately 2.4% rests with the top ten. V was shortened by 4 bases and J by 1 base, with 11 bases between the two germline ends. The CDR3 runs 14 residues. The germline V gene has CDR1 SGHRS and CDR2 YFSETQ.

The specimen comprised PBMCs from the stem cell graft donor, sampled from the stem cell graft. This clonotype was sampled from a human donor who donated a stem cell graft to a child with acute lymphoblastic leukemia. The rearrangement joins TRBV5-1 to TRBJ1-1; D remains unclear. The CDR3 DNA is TGCGCCAGCAGCAACGACCGGGGGAACACTGAAGCTTTCTTT. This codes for CASSNDRGNTEAFF.